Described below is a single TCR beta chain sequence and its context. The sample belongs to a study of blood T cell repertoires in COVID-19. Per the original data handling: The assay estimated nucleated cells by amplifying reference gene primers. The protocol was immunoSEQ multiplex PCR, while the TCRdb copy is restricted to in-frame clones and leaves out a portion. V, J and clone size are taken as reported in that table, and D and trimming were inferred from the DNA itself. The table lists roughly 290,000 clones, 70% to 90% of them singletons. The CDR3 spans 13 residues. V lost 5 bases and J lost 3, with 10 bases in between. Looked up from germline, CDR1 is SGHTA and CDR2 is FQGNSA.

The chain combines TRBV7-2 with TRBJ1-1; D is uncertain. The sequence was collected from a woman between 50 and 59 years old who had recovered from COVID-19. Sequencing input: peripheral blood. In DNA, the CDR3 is TGTGCCAGCAGCCCCATGAGAGACACTGAAGCTTTCTTT. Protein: CASSPMRDTEAFF.